This TCR beta chain originates from a study of blood T cell repertoires in COVID-19. Original methodology: Cell counts per sample came from amplifying reference gene primers. The table came from immunoSEQ multiplex PCR; TCRdb's copy has only in-frame clones and leaves some out. That table gives V, J and clone size, and the DNA gave D and trimming. The data show about 81,000 clones, almost 90% seen once. The CDR3 length is 16 residues. V dropped 5 bases and J dropped 2; count of bases not matched to a gene: 8. Germline CDR1 SGHNT, CDR2 YENEEA. The source is a woman over 75 with acute or convalescent COVID-19. The chain joins TRBV11-3 to TRBJ2-3, with 9 bases that match TRBD2. What was sequenced was peripheral blood. This chain's CDR3 is CASSPGVAGATDTQYF. In DNA form, the CDR3 reads TGTGCCAGCAGCCCCGGGGTAGCGGGGGCCACAGATACGCAGTATTTT.